This T cell receptor (beta chain) was identified in a study of CD8 T cells in Susac syndrome. The count of this clonotype is one. The RNA, roughly 0.45 to 1 ug, was put through reverse transcription using random hexamers. TCRdb analysed the immunoSEQ multiplex PCR reads with MiXCR anew, one entry per CDR3 protein. The sample records fewer than 150,000 distinct CDR3 sequences, about 94% being singletons. This TCR was sampled from a human donor in good health. Sequenced material: CD8+ T cells from PBMCs.

CDR3 in amino acids: CASSPGLWEQFF. The CDR3 coding sequence is TGTGCCAGCAGCCCGGGACTTTGGGAGCAGTTCTTC. This chain links TRBV11-2 with TRBJ2-1, with a tentative D call TRBD2 (6 bases). The germline V gene has CDR1 SGHAT and CDR2 FQNNGV. Trimming cost V 5 bases and J 10 bases, with 12 bases left between them. The CDR3 runs to 12 residues. Variable domain in full (rest from reference TRBV11-2 and TRBJ2-1): EAGVAQSPRYKIIEKRQSVAFWCNPISGHATLYWYQQILGQGPKLLIQFQNNGVVDDSQLPKDRFSAERLKGVDSTLKIQPAKLEDSAVYLCASSPGLWEQFFGPGTRLTVL.